This T cell receptor (beta chain) was identified during a study of Ad26.COV2.S vaccination and SARS-CoV-2 variants. The wider study: The donor participated in the COV1001 trial, in its Ad26.COV2.S arm. Doses of Ad26.COV2.S were injected into muscle once or twice, 56 days apart.

Study-wide results and caveats: Reportedly, after vaccination the spike-specific CD8+ and CD4+ T cell responses displayed substantial breadth. Vaccine and placebo recipients had similar non-spike TCR breadth.

Points on this clone: Its antigen remains unknown.

Documented treatment: some 20 received Ad26.COV2.S at low or high dose, single or two shots; roughly five received placebo; per-sample allocation not given. Collection of samples fell on day 63 after the first vaccine or placebo injection. The protocol was immunoSEQ multiplex PCR, while the TCRdb copy is restricted to in-frame clones and leaves out a portion. This sample has some 350,000 clones; 85% to 90% occur once, and the top ten carry 5.5%. The CDR3 sequence is 13 residues long. Germline values: CDR1 LNHDA, CDR2 SQIVND (reference sequence). The V end lost 4 bases, the J end lost 5 bases, and 11 bases lay between the germline ends.

The sequences come from peripheral blood, collected in a trial of Ad26.COV2.S vaccine versus placebo. This sequence originates from a person between 18 and 60 years old who received the Ad26.COV2.S COVID-19 vaccine or a placebo. The genes are TRBV19 and TRBJ1-1; D is uncertain. In DNA, the CDR3 is TGTGCCAGTAGTAATCAGGTAGCTACTGAAGCTTTCTTT. It codes for CASSNQVATEAFF.